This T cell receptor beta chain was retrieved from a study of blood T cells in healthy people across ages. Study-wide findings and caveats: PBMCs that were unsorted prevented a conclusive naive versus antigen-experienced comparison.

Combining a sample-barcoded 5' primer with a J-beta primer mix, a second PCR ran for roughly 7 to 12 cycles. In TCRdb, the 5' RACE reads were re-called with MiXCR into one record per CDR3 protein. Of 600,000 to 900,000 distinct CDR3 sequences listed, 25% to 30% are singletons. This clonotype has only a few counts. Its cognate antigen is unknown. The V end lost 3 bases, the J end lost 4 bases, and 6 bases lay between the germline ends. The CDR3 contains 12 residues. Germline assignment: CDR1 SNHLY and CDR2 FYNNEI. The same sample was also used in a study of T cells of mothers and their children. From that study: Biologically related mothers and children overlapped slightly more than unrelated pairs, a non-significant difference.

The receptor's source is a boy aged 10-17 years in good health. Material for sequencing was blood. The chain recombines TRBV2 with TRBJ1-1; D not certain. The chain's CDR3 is CASSEEVTEAFF. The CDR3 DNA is TGTGCCAGCAGTGAGGAGGTCACTGAAGCTTTCTTT.